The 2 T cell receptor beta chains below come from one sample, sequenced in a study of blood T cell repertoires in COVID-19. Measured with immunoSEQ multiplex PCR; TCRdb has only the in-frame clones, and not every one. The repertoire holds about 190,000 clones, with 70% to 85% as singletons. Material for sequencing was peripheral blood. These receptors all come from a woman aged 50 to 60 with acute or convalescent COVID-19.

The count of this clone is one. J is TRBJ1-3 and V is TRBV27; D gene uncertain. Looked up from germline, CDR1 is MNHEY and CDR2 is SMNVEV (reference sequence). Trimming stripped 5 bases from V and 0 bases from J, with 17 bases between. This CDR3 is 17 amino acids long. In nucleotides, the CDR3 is TGTGCCAGCAGTCGTCTTCCGGGTTTCAGCTCTGGAAACACCATATATTTT. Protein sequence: CASSRLPGFSSGNTIYF.

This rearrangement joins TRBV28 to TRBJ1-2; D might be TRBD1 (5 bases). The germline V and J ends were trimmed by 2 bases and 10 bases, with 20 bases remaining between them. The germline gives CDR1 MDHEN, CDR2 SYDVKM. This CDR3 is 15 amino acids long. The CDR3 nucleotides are TGTGCCAGCAGTTTACCTCAGGCAGGGTCCACCGTCTACACCTTC. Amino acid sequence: CASSLPQAGSTVYTF.